These T cell receptor beta chains were read from a single sample in a study of T cell changes during pregnancy in multiple sclerosis. Measured with immunoSEQ multiplex PCR; TCRdb has only the in-frame clones, and not every one. The table records approximately 42,000 clones, around 84% of them present only once. The material sequenced was CD4+ T cells from peripheral blood mononuclear cells, taken before pregnancy. These receptors all come from a female donor with multiple sclerosis, enrolled in a pregnancy study. CDR3s include the opening cysteine and the closing phenylalanine or tryptophan. Fields, in order: D gene, V gene, J gene, CDR3 protein. D genes are given only for firm matches.

TRBD2	TRBV9	TRBJ2-1	CASSVGGRGLAGGNEQFF
NA	TRBV19	TRBJ1-5	CATSRGMGRPQHF
TRBD1	TRBV5-1	TRBJ1-6	CASSSDRAHNSPLHF
NA	TRBV10-3	TRBJ1-3	CATHRDTSGNTIYF
TRBD2	TRBV14	TRBJ2-3	CASSSQRLAGFPDTQYF
NA	TRBV7-9	TRBJ1-5	CASSLGQNSNQPQHF
TRBD2	TRBV10-3	TRBJ2-7	CAISELAGDSYEQYF
NA	TRBV7-2	TRBJ1-3	CASSLNRVSSGNTIYF
NA	TRBV6-6	TRBJ2-2	CASSRKGQNTGELFF
NA	TRBV4-3	TRBJ1-3	CASSQLFGEANTIYF
NA	TRBV5-1	TRBJ1-1	CASSLGPGGASATEAFF
TRBD1	TRBV19	TRBJ2-5	CASRPGQKGETQYF
NA	TRBV19	TRBJ2-4	CASSPLGQSKNIQYF
TRBD1	TRBV19	TRBJ1-2	CASSHEDRGPSGYTF
NA	TRBV25-1	TRBJ2-7	CASSEFGSSYEQYF
NA	TRBV19	TRBJ2-2	CASSIKKGSGTGELFF
NA	TRBV6-5	NA	CASSYHAGTYEQYF
TRBD1	TRBV7-9	TRBJ1-2	CASSYWDRNYGYTF
TRBD1	TRBV30	TRBJ1-6	CAWRRQGALPLHF
NA	TRBV5-1	TRBJ1-2	CASSNWGGGVDTHYGYTF
TRBD1	TRBV11-2	TRBJ2-7	CASSLARDSYEQYF
NA	TRBV18	TRBJ1-5	CASSPERQSSNQPQHF
NA	TRBV7-6	TRBJ1-1	CASSFDPRGQNTEAFF
NA	TRBV18	TRBJ2-1	CASSSRDEQFF
NA	TRBV5-5	TRBJ2-1	CASSLGSRESEQFF
NA	TRBV28	TRBJ1-1	CASSPGGAGNTEAFF
NA	TRBV7-9	TRBJ1-2	CASLAENNYGYTF
NA	TRBV7-2	TRBJ2-1	CASSSLSTSGSSYNEQFF
TRBD1	TRBV6-5	TRBJ1-1	CASSYSVGDRYEAFF
TRBD1	TRBV10-3	TRBJ2-7	CAISESPEGAIQNYEQYF
NA	TRBV6-1	TRBJ1-6	CASSEVDNPPLHF
NA	TRBV7-2	TRBJ2-7	CASSLDYRAYEQYF
TRBD2	TRBV7-9	TRBJ2-2	CASSLPPGLARAGELFF
NA	TRBV29-1	TRBJ2-5	CSVSGPGETQYF
NA	TRBV9	TRBJ2-7	CASSPGGSSYEQYF
NA	TRBV7-2	TRBJ1-6	CASSLEAGPDSPLHF